The clone carrying this T cell receptor (beta chain) has just a few counts. Participants came from fewer than 25 US areas, aged about 18 to 90 years. This entry belongs to a study of blood T cell repertoires in COVID-19. Authors' processing steps: The assay estimated nucleated cells by amplifying reference gene primers. Clones were sequenced by immunoSEQ multiplex PCR, and TCRdb holds only the in-frame ones, with some missing. That table gives V, J and clone size, and the DNA gave D and trimming. The repertoire holds roughly 220,000 clones, with around 85% as singletons. The V segment lost 6 bases and the J segment 2 bases; nucleotides outside the gene matches: 9. CDR1 is MDHEN and CDR2 is SYDVKM in the germline V gene. The CDR3 covers 16 residues.

Sequenced: PBMCs or T cells enriched from blood (not recorded which). This sequence was found in a woman aged 40 to 50 with acute COVID-19. This chain links TRBV28 with TRBJ1-5, with 8 bases fitting TRBD1. CDR3 residues: CASRSIPGQGNQPQHF. CDR3 DNA sequence: TGTGCCAGCAGATCGATACCGGGACAGGGCAATCAGCCCCAGCATTTT.